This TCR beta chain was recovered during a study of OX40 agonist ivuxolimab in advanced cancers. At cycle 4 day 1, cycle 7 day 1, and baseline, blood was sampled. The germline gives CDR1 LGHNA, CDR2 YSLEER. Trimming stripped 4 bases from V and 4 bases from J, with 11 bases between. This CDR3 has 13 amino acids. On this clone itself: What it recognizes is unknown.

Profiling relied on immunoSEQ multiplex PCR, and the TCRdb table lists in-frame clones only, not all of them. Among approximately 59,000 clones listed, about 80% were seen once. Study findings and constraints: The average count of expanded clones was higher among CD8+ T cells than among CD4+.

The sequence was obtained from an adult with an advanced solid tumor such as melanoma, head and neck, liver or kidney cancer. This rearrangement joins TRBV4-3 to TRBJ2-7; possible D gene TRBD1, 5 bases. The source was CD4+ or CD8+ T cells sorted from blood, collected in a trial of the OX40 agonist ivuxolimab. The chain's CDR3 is CASSRDRAYEQYF. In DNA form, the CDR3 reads TGCGCCAGCAGCCGAGACAGAGCTTACGAGCAGTACTTC.